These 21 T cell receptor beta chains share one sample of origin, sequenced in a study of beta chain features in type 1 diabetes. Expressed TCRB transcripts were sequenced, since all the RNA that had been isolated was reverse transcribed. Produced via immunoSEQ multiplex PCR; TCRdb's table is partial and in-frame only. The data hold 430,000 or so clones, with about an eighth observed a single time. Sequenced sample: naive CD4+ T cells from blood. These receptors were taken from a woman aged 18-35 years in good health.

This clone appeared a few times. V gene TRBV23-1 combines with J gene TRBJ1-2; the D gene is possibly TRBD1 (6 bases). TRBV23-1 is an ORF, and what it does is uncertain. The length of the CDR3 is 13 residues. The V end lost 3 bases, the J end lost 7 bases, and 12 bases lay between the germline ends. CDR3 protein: CASSHQQGSGYTF. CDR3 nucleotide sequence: TGCGCCAGCAGTCACCAACAGGGTAGTGGCTACACCTTC.

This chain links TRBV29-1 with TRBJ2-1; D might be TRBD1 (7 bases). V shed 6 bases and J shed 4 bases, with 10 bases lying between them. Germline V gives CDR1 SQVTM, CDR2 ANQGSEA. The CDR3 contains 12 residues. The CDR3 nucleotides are TGCAGCGTCCAGGGGGGTTACAATGAGCAGTTCTTC. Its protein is CSVQGGYNEQFF.

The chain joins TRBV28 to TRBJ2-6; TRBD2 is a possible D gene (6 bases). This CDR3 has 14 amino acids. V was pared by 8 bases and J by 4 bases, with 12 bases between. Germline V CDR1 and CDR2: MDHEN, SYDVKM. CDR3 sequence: CASAGSRGANVLTF. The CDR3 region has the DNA TGTGCCAGCGCGGGGAGTAGAGGGGCCAACGTCCTGACTTTC.

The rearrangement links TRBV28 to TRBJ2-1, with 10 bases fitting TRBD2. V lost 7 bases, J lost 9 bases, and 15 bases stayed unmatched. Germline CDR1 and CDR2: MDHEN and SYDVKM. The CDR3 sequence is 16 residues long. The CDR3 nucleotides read TGTGCCAGCACATCCATTCTAGCGGGGGCCCGCCGTGAGCAGTTCTTC. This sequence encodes CASTSILAGARREQFF.

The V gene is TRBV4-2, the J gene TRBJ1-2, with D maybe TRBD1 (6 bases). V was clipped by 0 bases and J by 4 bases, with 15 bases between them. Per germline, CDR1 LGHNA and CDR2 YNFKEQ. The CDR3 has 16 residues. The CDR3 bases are TGTGCCAGCAGCCAAGATATTAGTACAGGGTCCTATGGCTACACCTTC. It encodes CASSQDISTGSYGYTF.

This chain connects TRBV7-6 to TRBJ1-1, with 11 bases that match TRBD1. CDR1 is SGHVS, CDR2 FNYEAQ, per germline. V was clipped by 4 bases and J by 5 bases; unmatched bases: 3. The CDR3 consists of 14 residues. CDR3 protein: CASSSGTGGTEAFF. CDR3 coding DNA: TGTGCCAGCAGCTCCGGGACAGGGGGTACTGAAGCTTTCTTT.

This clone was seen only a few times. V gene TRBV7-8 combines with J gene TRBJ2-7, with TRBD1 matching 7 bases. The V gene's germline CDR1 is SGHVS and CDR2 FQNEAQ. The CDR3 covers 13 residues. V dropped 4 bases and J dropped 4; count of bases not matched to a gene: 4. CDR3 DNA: TGTGCCAGCAGCTACGACAGGGTATACGAGCAGTACGTC. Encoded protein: CASSYDRVYEQYV.

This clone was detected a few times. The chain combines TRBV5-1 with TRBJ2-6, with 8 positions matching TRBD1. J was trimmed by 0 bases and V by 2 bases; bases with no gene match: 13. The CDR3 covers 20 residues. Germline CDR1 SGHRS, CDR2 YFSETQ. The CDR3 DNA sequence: TGCGCCAGCAGCTTCCCCTCAGGGGGCCTTAGTGTCTCTGGGGCCAACGTCCTGACTTTC. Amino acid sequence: CASSFPSGGLSVSGANVLTF.

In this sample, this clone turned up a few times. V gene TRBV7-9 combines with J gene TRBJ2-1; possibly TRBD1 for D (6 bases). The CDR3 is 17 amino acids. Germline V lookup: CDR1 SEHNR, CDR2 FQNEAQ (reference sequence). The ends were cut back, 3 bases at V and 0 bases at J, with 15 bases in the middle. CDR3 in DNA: TGTGCCAGCAGCTTTAATAGAAACAGGGCCTCCTACAATGAGCAGTTCTTC. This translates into CASSFNRNRASYNEQFF.

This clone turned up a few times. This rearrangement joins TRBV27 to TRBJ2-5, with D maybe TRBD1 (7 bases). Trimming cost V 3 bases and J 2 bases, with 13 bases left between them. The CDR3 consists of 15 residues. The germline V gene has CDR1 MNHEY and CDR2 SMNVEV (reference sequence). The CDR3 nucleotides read TGTGCCAGCAGTTTCTGGAGGGGACAGCAAGAGACCCAGTACTTC. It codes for CASSFWRGQQETQYF.

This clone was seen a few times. The CDR3 nucleotides read TGCGCCAGCAGCCAAGATTTAGTAGGGGCCAGTACTTACGAGCAGTACTTC. Its protein product is CASSQDLVGASTYEQYF. The chain joins TRBV4-3 to TRBJ2-7; weak D call: TRBD1 (5 bases). The CDR3 has 17 amino acids. Between the trimmed V and J ends, which lost 0 bases and 4 bases, there was a span of 19 bases. Germline CDR1 is LGHNA and CDR2 is YSLEER.

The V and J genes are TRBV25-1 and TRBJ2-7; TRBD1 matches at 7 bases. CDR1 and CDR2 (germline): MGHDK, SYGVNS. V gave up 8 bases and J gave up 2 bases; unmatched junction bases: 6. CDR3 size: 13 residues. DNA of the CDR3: TGTGCCAGCGGATCCCAGGGGGCCTACGAGCAGTACTTC. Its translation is CASGSQGAYEQYF.

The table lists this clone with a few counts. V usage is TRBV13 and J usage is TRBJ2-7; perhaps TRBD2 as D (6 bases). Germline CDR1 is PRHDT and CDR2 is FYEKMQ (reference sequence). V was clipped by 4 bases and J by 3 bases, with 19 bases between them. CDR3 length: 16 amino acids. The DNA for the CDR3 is TGTGCCAGCAGCTCCTCGGGCGGGGAAGGGGACTACGAGCAGTACGTC. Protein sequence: CASSSSGGEGDYEQYV.

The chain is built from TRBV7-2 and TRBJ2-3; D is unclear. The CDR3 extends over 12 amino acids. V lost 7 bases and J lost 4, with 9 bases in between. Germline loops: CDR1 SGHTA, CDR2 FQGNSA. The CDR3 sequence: CASTPDPDTQYF. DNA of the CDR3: TGTGCCAGCACCCCAGACCCAGATACGCAGTATTTT.

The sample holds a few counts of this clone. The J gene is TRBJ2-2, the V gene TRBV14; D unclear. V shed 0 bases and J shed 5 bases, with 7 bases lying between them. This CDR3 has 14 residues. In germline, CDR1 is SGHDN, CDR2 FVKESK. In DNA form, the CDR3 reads TGTGCCAGCAGCCAAGACTGGGGAACCGGGGAGCTGTTTTTT. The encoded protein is CASSQDWGTGELFF.

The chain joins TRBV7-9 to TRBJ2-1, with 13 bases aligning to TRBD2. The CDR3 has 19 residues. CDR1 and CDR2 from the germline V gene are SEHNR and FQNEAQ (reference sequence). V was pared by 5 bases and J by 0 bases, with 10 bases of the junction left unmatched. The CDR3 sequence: CASSAGLAGPSSSYNEQFF. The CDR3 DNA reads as TGTGCCAGCAGCGCGGGACTAGCGGGACCCTCTAGCTCCTACAATGAGCAGTTCTTC.

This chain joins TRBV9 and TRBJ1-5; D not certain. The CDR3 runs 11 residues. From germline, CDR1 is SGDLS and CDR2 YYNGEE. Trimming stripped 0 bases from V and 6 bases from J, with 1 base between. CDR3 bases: TGTGCCAGCAGCGTAGTTCAGCCCCAGCATTTT. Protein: CASSVVQPQHF.

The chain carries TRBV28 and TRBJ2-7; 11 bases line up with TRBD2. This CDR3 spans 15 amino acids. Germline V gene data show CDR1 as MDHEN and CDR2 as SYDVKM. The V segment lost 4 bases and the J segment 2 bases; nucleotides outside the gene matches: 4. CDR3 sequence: CASSYPLAGAYEQYF. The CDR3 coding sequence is TGTGCCAGCAGTTACCCACTAGCGGGAGCCTACGAGCAGTACTTC. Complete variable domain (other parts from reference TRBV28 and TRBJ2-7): DVKVTQSSRYLVKRTGEKVFLECVQDMDHENMFWYRQDPGLGLRLIYFSYDVKMKEKGDIPEGYSVSREKKERFSLILESASTNQTSMYLCASSYPLAGAYEQYFGPGTRLTVT.

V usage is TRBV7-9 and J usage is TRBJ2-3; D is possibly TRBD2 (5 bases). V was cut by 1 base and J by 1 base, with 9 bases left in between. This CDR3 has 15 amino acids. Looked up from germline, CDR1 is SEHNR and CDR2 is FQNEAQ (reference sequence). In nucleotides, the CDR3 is TGTGCCAGCAGCTTAGGTTACGGGGGCACAGATACGCAGTATTTT. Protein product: CASSLGYGGTDTQYF.

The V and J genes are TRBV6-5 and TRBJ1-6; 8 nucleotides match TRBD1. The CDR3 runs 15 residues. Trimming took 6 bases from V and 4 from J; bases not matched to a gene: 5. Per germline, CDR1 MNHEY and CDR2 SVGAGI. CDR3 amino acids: CASSPDRVYNSPLHF. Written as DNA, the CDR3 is TGTGCCAGCAGCCCGGACAGGGTGTATAATTCACCCCTCCACTTT.

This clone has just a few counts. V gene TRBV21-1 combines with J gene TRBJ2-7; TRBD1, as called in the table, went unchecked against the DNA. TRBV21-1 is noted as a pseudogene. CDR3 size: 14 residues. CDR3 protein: CASSKGAGYEEQYF. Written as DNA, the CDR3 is TGTGCCAGCAGCAAAGGGGCAGGGTATGAGGAGCAGTACTTC.